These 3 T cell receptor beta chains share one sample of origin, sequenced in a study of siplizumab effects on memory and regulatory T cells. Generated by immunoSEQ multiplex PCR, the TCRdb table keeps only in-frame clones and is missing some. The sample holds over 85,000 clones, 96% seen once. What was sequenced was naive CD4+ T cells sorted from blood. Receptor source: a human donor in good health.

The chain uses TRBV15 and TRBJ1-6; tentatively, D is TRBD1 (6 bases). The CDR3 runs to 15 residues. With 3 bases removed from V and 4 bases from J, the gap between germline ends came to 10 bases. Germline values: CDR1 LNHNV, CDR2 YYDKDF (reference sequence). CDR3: CATSSATGYNSPLHF. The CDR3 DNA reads TGTGCCACCAGCAGCGCGACAGGTTATAATTCACCCCTCCACTTT.

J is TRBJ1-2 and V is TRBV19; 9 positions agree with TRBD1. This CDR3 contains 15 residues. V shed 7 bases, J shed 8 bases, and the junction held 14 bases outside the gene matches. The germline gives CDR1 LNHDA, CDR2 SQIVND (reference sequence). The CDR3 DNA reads TGTGCCAGTACCTCAAATACAGGGGGCGTCGAGGGCTACACCTTC. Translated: CASTSNTGGVEGYTF.

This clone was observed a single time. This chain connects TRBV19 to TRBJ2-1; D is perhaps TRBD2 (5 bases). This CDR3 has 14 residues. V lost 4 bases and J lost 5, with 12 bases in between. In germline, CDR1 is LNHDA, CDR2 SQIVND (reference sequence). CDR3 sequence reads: CASSKVRDHNEQFF. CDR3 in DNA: TGTGCCAGTAGTAAGGTCCGGGATCACAATGAGCAGTTCTTC. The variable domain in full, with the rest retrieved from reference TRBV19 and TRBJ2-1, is DGGITQSPKYLFRKEGQNVTLSCEQNLNHDAMYWYRQDPGQGLRLIYYSQIVNDFQKGDIAEGYSVSREKKESFPLTVTSAQKNPTAFYLCASSKVRDHNEQFFGPGTRLTVL.